These 21 T cell receptor beta chains originate from one sample sequenced in a study of control samples from healthy donors and cancer patients. Assay: immunoSEQ multiplex PCR; the TCRdb copy retains only in-frame clones and omits some. The sample has about 55,000 clones, over 75% seen once. The sequenced material came from blood. Receptors originate from a man aged 45-65 years in good health.

The chain has TRBV6-5 and TRBJ1-2, with D perhaps TRBD1 (5 bases). Trimming left V 5 bases short and J 6 bases short, with 10 bases between. CDR3 length: 12 residues. CDR1 is MNHEY, CDR2 SVGAGI, per germline. CDR3 nucleotide sequence: TGTGCCAGCAGTAGAGGGACGGATGGCTACACCTTC. This translates into CASSRGTDGYTF.

The genes are TRBV6-5 and TRBJ2-3, with TRBD1 as a possible D gene (5 bases). The CDR3 sequence is 16 residues long. With 4 bases removed from V and 0 bases from J, the gap between germline ends came to 14 bases. Germline V gives CDR1 MNHEY, CDR2 SVGAGI. The CDR3 sequence: CASSSWGSASTDTQYF. The CDR3, as DNA: TGTGCCAGCAGTTCCTGGGGCAGCGCTAGCACAGATACGCAGTATTTT.

V usage is TRBV7-8 and J usage is TRBJ1-2; the D is unclear. Trimming shortened V by 2 bases and J by 8 bases, and 12 bases separated the two germline ends. Germline CDR1 SGHVS, CDR2 FQNEAQ. The CDR3 totals 13 residues. The CDR3 loop is CASSLKTGRGYTF. CDR3 in DNA: TGTGCCAGCAGCTTAAAGACGGGCCGGGGCTACACCTTC.

This clone has only a few counts. CDR3 protein: CASSYSGLGTGELFF. DNA for the CDR3: TGTGCCAGCAGTTATTCGGGGCTGGGAACCGGGGAGCTGTTTTTT. The chain is built from TRBV7-9 and TRBJ2-2; D tentatively reads TRBD1 or TRBD2 (5 bases each). V was trimmed by 6 bases and J by 5 bases, leaving 16 bases between them. Germline V gives CDR1 SEHNR, CDR2 FQNEAQ (reference sequence). The CDR3 sequence is 15 residues long.

The chain joins TRBV9 to TRBJ2-1; TRBD2 matches 13 bases. After removal of 7 bases from V and 5 bases from J, the junction contained 3 bases not matched to a gene. Germline CDR1 SGDLS, CDR2 YYNGEE. The CDR3 has 14 residues. In DNA, the CDR3 is TGTGCCAGCGGGGGGACTAGCGGGGACAATGAGCAGTTCTTC. It translates to CASGGTSGDNEQFF.

The rearrangement links TRBV19 to TRBJ1-1; 7 bases are a match to TRBD1. CDR3 size: 14 residues. The V and J ends lost 6 bases and 1 base, in that order; junction bases with no gene match: 5. The germline CDR1 and CDR2 sequences are LNHDA and SQIVND (reference sequence). The CDR3 sequence: CASSARQGNTEAFF. The DNA for the CDR3 is TGTGCCAGTAGCGCCAGACAGGGGAACACTGAAGCTTTCTTT. Full variable domain (rest looked up from reference TRBV19 and TRBJ1-1): DGGITQSPKYLFRKEGQNVTLSCEQNLNHDAMYWYRQDPGQGLRLIYYSQIVNDFQKGDIAEGYSVSREKKESFPLTVTSAQKNPTAFYLCASSARQGNTEAFFGQGTRLTVV.

The chain recombines TRBV5-4 with TRBJ1-1, with no clear D. Trimming left V 3 bases short and J 3 bases short, with 9 bases between. Germline V gives CDR1 SGHNT, CDR2 YYREEE (reference sequence). The CDR3 sequence is 13 residues long. The CDR3 is CASSSSWDTEAFF. In DNA form, the CDR3 reads TGTGCCAGCAGCTCGTCATGGGACACTGAAGCTTTCTTT.

This sequence joins TRBV29-1 and TRBJ1-5; no definite D call. The germline CDR1 and CDR2 sequences are SQVTM and ANQGSEA. The CDR3 totals 13 residues. The V end lost 4 bases, the J end lost 1 base, and 8 bases lay between the germline ends. The CDR3 loop is CSVVLGSNQPQHF. In nucleotides, the CDR3 is TGCAGCGTTGTACTAGGGAGCAATCAGCCCCAGCATTTT. Based on the CDR3 plus reference TRBV29-1 and TRBJ1-5, the full variable domain is SAVISQKPSRDICQRGTSLTIQCQVDSQVTMMFWYRQQPGQSLTLIATANQGSEATYESGFVIDKFPISRPNLTFSTLTVSNMSPEDSSIYLCSVVLGSNQPQHFGDGTRLSIL.

The V call is TRBV5-6, the J call TRBJ1-2; TRBD1 agrees at 8 bases. This CDR3 is built from 16 residues. The germline V gene encodes CDR1 SGHDT and CDR2 YYEEEE. V lost 4 bases to trimming and J lost 0 bases; unmatched junction nucleotides: 8. Written as DNA, the CDR3 is TGTGCCAGCAGCACGGGACAGGACTTAGCTAACTATGGCTACACCTTC. Translating gives CASSTGQDLANYGYTF.

The chain has TRBV7-9 and TRBJ2-2; D unresolved. V was cut by 3 bases and J by 6 bases, with 5 bases left in between. Per germline, CDR1 SEHNR and CDR2 FQNEAQ (reference sequence). This CDR3 region has 12 residues. CDR3 DNA sequence: TGTGCCAGCAGCTTTGGCCCCGGGGAGCTGTTTTTT. As protein: CASSFGPGELFF.

The chain combines TRBV9 with TRBJ2-1, with D perhaps being TRBD1 or TRBD2 (6 bases each). This CDR3 is 13 amino acids long. V was clipped by 5 bases and J by 3 bases, with 9 bases between them. Germline V gene sequence: CDR1 SGDLS, CDR2 YYNGEE. The CDR3 DNA reads TGTGCCAGCAGGGGGGGCCACTACAATGAGCAGTTCTTC. Residues: CASRGGHYNEQFF.

This chain connects TRBV6-5 to TRBJ2-5; TRBD2 agrees at 8 bases. V dropped 7 bases and J dropped 1; count of bases not matched to a gene: 5. The CDR3 extends over 14 amino acids. Germline-derived CDR1 and CDR2 are MNHEY and SVGAGI. CDR3 in amino acids: CASTSGSGQETQYF. In DNA form, the CDR3 reads TGTGCCAGCACCAGCGGGAGTGGCCAAGAGACCCAGTACTTC.

This chain links TRBV10-3 with TRBJ2-1; D ambiguous. The V gene's germline CDR1 is ENHRY and CDR2 SYGVKD. The CDR3 has 13 residues. Between the trimmed V and J ends, which lost 0 bases and 7 bases, there was a span of 7 bases. The DNA for the CDR3 is TGTGCCATCAGTGAGTCCGTTCCGAATGAGCAGTTCTTC. Amino acids: CAISESVPNEQFF.

The rearrangement uses TRBV11-1 and TRBJ2-5; D may be TRBD2 (5 bases). This CDR3 has 14 residues. Germline V gene data show CDR1 as SGHAT and CDR2 as FQDESV (reference sequence). V lost 5 bases and J 7 bases, leaving 17 bases between the germline ends. CDR3 sequence reads: CASSTLRTAGTQYF. CDR3 nucleotide sequence: TGTGCCAGCAGCACCCTTAGAACCGCGGGGACCCAGTACTTC.

The V gene is TRBV7-2, the J gene TRBJ2-3; D remains unclear. This CDR3 has 11 amino acids. V shed 4 bases and J shed 2 bases, with 1 base lying between them. In germline, CDR1 is SGHTA, CDR2 FQGNSA. The CDR3 protein is CASSYTDTQYF. As DNA, the CDR3 is TGTGCCAGCAGCTACACAGATACGCAGTATTTT. Complete variable domain (other parts from reference TRBV7-2 and TRBJ2-3): GAGVSQSPSNKVTEKGKDVELRCDPISGHTALYWYRQSLGQGLEFLIYFQGNSAPDKSGLPSDRFSAERTGGSVSTLTIQRTQQEDSAVYLCASSYTDTQYFGPGTRLTVL.

The rearrangement joins TRBV6-5 to TRBJ2-1; possibly TRBD1 for D (6 bases). V dropped 5 bases and J dropped 6 bases, with 17 bases sitting between them. The germline gives CDR1 MNHEY, CDR2 SVGAGI. The CDR3 is made up of 15 amino acids. This chain's CDR3 is CASSPGTLVFNEQFF. CDR3 DNA: TGTGCCAGCAGTCCCGGGACACTGGTCTTCAATGAGCAGTTCTTC.

The chain has TRBV7-2 and TRBJ2-4; maybe TRBD2 (6 bases). Germline assignment: CDR1 SGHTA and CDR2 FQGNSA. V was shortened by 5 bases and J by 0 bases, with 8 bases between the two germline ends. The CDR3 runs 14 residues. The CDR3, as DNA: TGTGCCAGCAGCGAGGGACTAGCCAAAAACATTCAGTACTTC. As protein: CASSEGLAKNIQYF.

V gene TRBV6-5 combines with J gene TRBJ2-1; no clear D gene. There are 15 residues in the CDR3. Looked up from germline, CDR1 is MNHEY and CDR2 is SVGAGI. V lost 6 bases and J lost 2, with 14 bases in between. The CDR3 sequence is CASRRAQQPYNEQFF. For the CDR3, the DNA is TGTGCCAGCAGACGGGCCCAGCAGCCCTACAATGAGCAGTTCTTC.

The CDR3, as DNA: TGCGCCAGCAGCTCCCCCCGAGACAGGGGGGACACTGAAGCTTTCTTT. Amino acids: CASSSPRDRGDTEAFF. V and J are TRBV5-1 and TRBJ1-1; the match to TRBD1 covers 9 bases. Unmatched junction bases numbered 9, after V lost 3 bases and J lost 3 bases. The CDR3 is 16 residues long. Germline V CDR1 and CDR2: SGHRS, YFSETQ.

J is TRBJ2-1 and V is TRBV5-1; maybe TRBD2 (6 bases). The length of the CDR3 is 14 residues. Per germline, CDR1 SGHRS and CDR2 YFSETQ. V lost 6 bases and J 8 bases, leaving 18 bases between the germline ends. The CDR3 region is CASTLGGHGDEQFF. For the CDR3, the DNA is TGCGCCAGCACCCTAGGAGGGCACGGCGATGAGCAGTTCTTC.

A few counts support this clone. The J gene is TRBJ2-7, the V gene TRBV18, with D possibly TRBD1 on 5 matching bases. The CDR3 loop spans 13 amino acids. Germline assignment: CDR1 KGHSH and CDR2 LQKENI. Trimming stripped 4 bases from V and 4 bases from J, with 11 bases between. The CDR3 reads CASSRTQGYEQYF. The CDR3 region has the DNA TGTGCCAGCTCACGGACCCAGGGATACGAGCAGTACTTC. The variable domain in full, completed from reference TRBV18 and TRBJ2-7, reads NAGVMQNPRHLVRRRGQEARLRCSPMKGHSHVYWYRQLPEEGLKFMVYLQKENIIDESGMPKERFSAEFPKEGPSILRIQQVVRGDSAAYFCASSRTQGYEQYFGPGTRLTVT.